These 29 T cell receptor beta chains share one sample of origin, sequenced in a study of metastatic and nonmetastatic thyroid tumors. Ahead of thyroid surgery, no patient had received treatment of any kind. With MiXCR, TCRdb called clones anew from the PCR reads. The table has about 7,300 clones, about 20% seen once. The sample consisted of adjacent normal tissue. All receptors derive from a female donor with papillary thyroid cancer or a benign thyroid nodule (not recorded which). Some clones in this sample may be carry-over from other donors' samples.

CDR3 DNA: TGCAGCGTTGAAGCTTCCTGGACATCGGGCTACACCTTC. Amino acids: CSVEASWTSGYTF. The chain carries TRBV29-1 and TRBJ1-2, with D possibly TRBD1 on 5 matching bases. V was clipped by 1 base and J by 8 bases, with 14 bases between them. The CDR3 is 13 residues long. Germline V CDR1 and CDR2: SQVTM, ANQGSEA.

The V call is TRBV2, the J call TRBJ2-3, with D perhaps TRBD1 (5 bases). CDR1 SNHLY and CDR2 FYNNEI come from the germline V gene. This CDR3 comprises 16 residues. V lost 6 bases, J lost 4 bases, and 20 bases lay in between. DNA for the CDR3: TGTGCCAGCAGGGGAATTACCTGGACATCACCAGATACGCAGTATTTT. This codes for CASRGITWTSPDTQYF.

This clone rates as medium-sized (0.01 to 0.1%). V usage is TRBV20-1 and J usage is TRBJ2-7; 7 positions match TRBD2. The junction had 8 bases not matched to a gene; V was cut back by 6 bases and J by 3 bases. CDR3 length equals 13 residues. CDR1 DFQATT and CDR2 SNEGSKA come from the germline V gene (reference sequence). The CDR3 loop is CSAQDGGSYEQYF. The CDR3 coding sequence is TGCAGTGCCCAAGACGGCGGGAGCTACGAGCAGTACTTC.

This clone was found a few times. This CDR3 fails to terminate in the conserved phenylalanine or tryptophan, so it likely reflects a read error. V gene TRBV9 combines with J gene TRBJ2-3; 9 bases are shared with TRBD2. With 7 bases clipped from V and 3 bases from J, the junction kept 12 bases outside the gene matches. Germline-derived CDR1 and CDR2 are SGDLS and YYNGEE. The CDR3 loop spans 16 amino acids. CDR3 DNA: TGTGCCAGCGGCGCGGATAGCGGGAGTCTGACAGATACGCAGTATCTT. It encodes CASGADSGSLTDTQYL.

At least ten counts were recorded for this clone. The chain carries TRBV29-1 and TRBJ2-7, with 10 bases lining up with TRBD2. Looked up from germline, CDR1 is SQVTM and CDR2 is ANQGSEA. With V trimmed by 5 bases and J by 0 bases, 7 bases remained unmatched. The CDR3 has 15 amino acids. The CDR3 is CSVPVSSGSSYEQYF. CDR3 coding DNA: TGCAGCGTTCCAGTCTCTAGCGGGAGCTCCTACGAGCAGTACTTC.

The sample holds many counts of this clone. A much more abundant neighbour one base away suggests this may be a read error. This specimen includes other DNA sequences encoding the same CDR3. The chain couples TRBV11-2 to TRBJ2-2, with 7 bases lining up with TRBD2. Per germline, CDR1 SGHAT and CDR2 FQNNGV. Unmatched junction bases numbered 5, after V lost 4 bases and J lost 0 bases. The CDR3 totals 16 residues. CDR3 protein: CASSSRSGANTGELFF. The CDR3 DNA reads as TGTGCCAGCAGCTCCCGCAGCGGGGCGAACACCGGGGAGCTGTTTTTT.

By sample fraction, this clone is medium-sized. This chain uses TRBV6-1 with TRBJ1-2; D gene uncertain. In germline, CDR1 is MNHNS, CDR2 SASEGT. CDR3 size: 15 residues. With 0 bases removed from V and 1 base from J, the gap between germline ends came to 9 bases. As DNA, the CDR3 is TGTGCCAGCAGTGAAGCGGTGGGCCGTAACTATGGCTACACCTTC. It is translated as CASSEAVGRNYGYTF.

Judged by abundance, this clone is medium-sized. The J gene is TRBJ1-3, the V gene TRBV6-2 or TRBV6-3, with D uncertain. Deletions cut 6 bases from V and 1 base from J, with 4 bases between. The CDR3 has 12 residues. Germline assignment: CDR1 MNHEY and CDR2 SVGEGT. The CDR3 DNA reads TGTGCCAGCAGCCGGTCTGGAAACACCATATATTTT. This codes for CASSRSGNTIYF.

This clone has a count of ten or more. The V and J genes are TRBV6-2 or TRBV6-3 and TRBJ2-4; the D is unclear. Looked up from germline, CDR1 is MNHEY and CDR2 is SVGEGT. With 6 bases removed from V and 1 base from J, the gap between germline ends came to 13 bases. This CDR3 is built from 15 residues. The CDR3 reads CASSLKVGAKNIQYF. The CDR3 nucleotides read TGTGCCAGCAGCCTCAAGGTGGGGGCCAAAAACATTCAGTACTTC.

This clone is labeled medium-sized (0.01 to 0.1%). This chain links TRBV2 with TRBJ2-7; TRBD1 agrees at 7 bases. The J segment lost 3 bases and the V segment lost 8 bases, leaving 4 bases of the junction unmatched. The CDR3 runs to 12 residues. Germline CDR1 and CDR2: SNHLY and FYNNEI. CDR3 sequence: CASLRQGYEQYF. CDR3 bases: TGTGCCAGCCTTAGACAGGGCTACGAGCAGTACTTC.

As to this clone: Being one base from a much bigger clone, this may be a read error. The sample carries other DNA sequences with the same CDR3. The chain uses TRBV11-3 and TRBJ2-7; a possible D gene is TRBD1 (5 bases). The CDR3 spans 12 residues. Germline loops: CDR1 SGHNT, CDR2 YENEEA. The CDR3 protein is CASSFTGHEQYF. The CDR3 DNA sequence: TGTGCCAGCAGCTTTACAGGCCACGAGCAGTATTTC.

The chain uses TRBV2 and TRBJ1-5; 7 positions agree with TRBD1. The germline V gene has CDR1 SNHLY and CDR2 FYNNEI. The CDR3 is 13 residues long. With V trimmed by 5 bases and J by 8 bases, 6 bases remained unmatched. This CDR3 is CASSRQGGEPQHF. For the CDR3, the DNA is TGTGCCAGCAGTAGACAGGGAGGGGAGCCCCAGCATTTT.

The table lists this clone with many counts. This sequence joins TRBV3-1 and TRBJ1-6; D remains unclear. CDR3 length: 13 residues. The germline CDR1 and CDR2 sequences are LGHDT and YNNKEL (reference sequence). Trimming took off 6 bases at V and 8 bases at J, with 11 bases between the two ends. The CDR3 nucleotides are TGTGCCAGCAGTCTCATGCCCGATTCACCCCTCCACTTT. Protein: CASSLMPDSPLHF.

The chain joins TRBV2 to TRBJ1-1; 7 positions agree with TRBD1. This CDR3 spans 15 amino acids. Germline CDR1 SNHLY, CDR2 FYNNEI. V lost 1 base, J lost 5 bases, and 7 bases stayed unmatched. CDR3 DNA sequence: TGTGCCAGCAGTGAAGTACAGGGGTTGGGGACTGAAGCTTTCTTT. The encoded protein is CASSEVQGLGTEAFF.

Within the sample, this clone is medium-sized (0.01 to 0.1%). The chain has TRBV6-4 and TRBJ2-2; D possibly corresponds to TRBD2 (5 bases). The V gene's germline CDR1 is MRHNA and CDR2 SNTAGT. The CDR3 covers 13 residues. Trimming took off 4 bases at V and 6 bases at J, with 9 bases between the two ends. CDR3: CASSVGMAGELFF. DNA of the CDR3: TGTGCCAGCAGTGTCGGGATGGCCGGGGAGCTGTTTTTT.

The CDR3 bases are TGTGCCAGCAGCCCCAAAGGGGCGGGGGTTAAAGAGCAGTTCTTC. This gives the protein CASSPKGAGVKEQFF. The rearrangement uses TRBV11-2 and TRBJ2-1, with 7 positions matching TRBD2. The junction had 14 bases not matched to a gene; V was cut back by 5 bases and J by 10 bases. Germline-derived CDR1 and CDR2 are SGHAT and FQNNGV. The CDR3 is 15 amino acids.

This clone came up many times. A read error may be the cause here, since a much bigger clone is one base away. Within the sample, other DNA sequences also encode this same CDR3. The genes are TRBV6-1 and TRBJ1-3; D gene uncertain. Per germline, CDR1 MNHNS and CDR2 SASEGT. Between the trimmed V and J ends, which lost 2 bases and 1 base, there was a span of 9 bases. This CDR3 is built from 15 residues. CDR3 nucleotides: TGTGCCAGCAGTGAATCTCCCGATTCTGGAAACACCATATATTTT. Its translation: CASSESPDSGNTIYF.

This clone was detected many times. The rearrangement uses TRBV20-1 and TRBJ2-3, with D perhaps matching TRBD2 (6 bases). The CDR3 covers 13 residues. V lost 8 bases and J lost 0, with 12 bases in between. Germline V gene lookup returns CDR1 DFQATT and CDR2 SNEGSKA (reference sequence). The CDR3 sequence is CSTGGASTDTQYF. The CDR3 coding sequence is TGCAGTACCGGCGGGGCTAGCACAGATACGCAGTATTTT.

This clone was recorded at least ten times. An end of the junction differs from the germline gene, which may be a read error. The chain recombines TRBV5-4 with TRBJ1-4; unclear D gene. The CDR3 loop spans 11 amino acids. Germline V gene sequence: CDR1 SGHNT, CDR2 YYREEE (reference sequence). CDR3 DNA: TGCGCCAGCAGCAATAATGAAAAACTGTTTTTT. Translation: CASSNNEKLFF.

In this sample, this clone turned up a few times. At one end the junction does not follow the germline gene, possibly because of a read error. The rearrangement uses TRBV4-1 and TRBJ2-6; D is ambiguous. Germline-derived CDR1 and CDR2 are MGHRA and YSYEKL. The CDR3 has 15 amino acids. The DNA of the CDR3 is TGCGCCATCAGCCAAGATCCCTCTGGGGCCAACGTCCTGACTTTC. This encodes CAISQDPSGANVLTF.

This clone was seen a handful of times. The junction shows a germline mismatch at one end, possibly a read error. The chain links TRBV7-9 to TRBJ1-6; D not resolved. This CDR3 is built from 12 residues. Per the germline V gene, CDR1 is SEHNR and CDR2 is FQNEAQ (reference sequence). The CDR3 bases are TGTGTCAGCGGCTTCGAGAATTCACCCCTCCACTTT. Translating it yields CVSGFENSPLHF.

About this clone: The DNA is left out, because the CDR3 cannot be placed on it with certainty; the CDR3 is given as TCRdb lists it. The chain employs TRBV11-3 and TRBJ2-1; the table's D gene call, TRBD1, was not cross checked with the DNA. The CDR3 totals 12 residues, both ends included. Germline V gene lookup returns CDR1 SGHNT and CDR2 YENEEA. The CDR3 region is CASSVGQGAREF.

The chain combines TRBV6-1 with TRBJ1-2, with 7 nucleotides matching TRBD1. The CDR3 sequence is 13 residues long. Germline V gene data show CDR1 as MNHNS and CDR2 as SASEGT. The junction had 8 bases not matched to a gene; V was cut back by 5 bases and J by 8 bases. The CDR3 here is CASSRSGGRGYTF. CDR3 nucleotide sequence: TGTGCCAGCAGTCGCTCAGGGGGAAGAGGCTACACCTTC.

This clone qualifies as medium-sized (0.01 to 0.1%). The gene calls are TRBV5-6 and TRBJ1-3; D is unclear. Germline-derived CDR1 and CDR2 are SGHDT and YYEEEE. The V gene lost 4 bases and the J gene lost 2 bases, with 10 bases spanning the gap. The length of the CDR3 is 14 residues. CDR3 protein: CASSIKGAGNTIYF. The CDR3 bases are TGTGCCAGCAGCATAAAGGGAGCTGGAAACACCATATATTTT.

In its sample, this clone was seen many times. The chain combines TRBV18 with TRBJ2-1; TRBD1 agrees at 10 bases. This CDR3 contains 15 residues. Germline V CDR1 and CDR2: KGHSH, LQKENI. J was trimmed by 5 bases and V by 6 bases; bases with no gene match: 7. CDR3 bases: TGTGCCAGCTCCCCCGACAGGGGGCGCGACAATGAGCAGTTCTTC. Amino acid sequence: CASSPDRGRDNEQFF.

This clone was observed many times. The rearrangement links TRBV27 to TRBJ2-3, with D hard to call. The V gene's germline CDR1 is MNHEY and CDR2 SMNVEV (reference sequence). The CDR3 is 14 amino acids. Trimming removed 6 bases from V and 4 bases from J, with 14 bases in between. The CDR3 loop is CASRPIDSADTQYF. The CDR3 region has the DNA TGTGCCAGCAGGCCGATTGACTCGGCAGATACGCAGTATTTT.

The rearrangement joins TRBV6-1 to TRBJ1-3; D is possibly TRBD1 (6 bases). This CDR3 comprises 15 residues. Germline CDR1 MNHNS, CDR2 SASEGT. CDR3 region: CATIWGRDAGNTIYF. CDR3 nucleotide sequence: TGTGCTACGATCTGGGGGCGAGATGCTGGAAACACCATATATTTT.

This clone has ten or more counts. A much larger clone is a single base away; this may be a read error. The sample carries other DNA sequences with the same CDR3. This chain links TRBV9 with TRBJ2-7; D is possibly TRBD1 or TRBD2 (5 bases each). The CDR3 length is 14 residues. CDR1 and CDR2 (germline): SGDLS, YYNGEE. V was pared by 6 bases and J by 3 bases, with 16 bases between. The CDR3 is CASNPGPDRYEQYF. Written as DNA, the CDR3 is TGTGCCAGCAACCCGGGGCCGGACCGCTACGAGCAGTACTTC.

Relative to its sample, this clone is medium-sized. This chain links TRBV12-3 or TRBV12-4 with TRBJ1-1; 8 bases are a match to TRBD1. There are 15 residues in the CDR3. The trim removed 4 bases at V and 5 bases at J, leaving 9 bases unmatched. The CDR3 sequence is CASSSTTGGATEAFF. CDR3 DNA sequence: TGTGCCAGCAGTTCAACTACAGGGGGAGCGACTGAAGCTTTCTTT.